This T cell receptor beta chain was captured in a study of radiotherapy plus CTLA-4 blockade in lung cancer. Those with chemo-refractory metastatic non-small-cell lung cancer were treated with focal radiation combined with CTLA-4 blockade using ipilimumab. The CDR3 is 16 amino acids. The V gene lost 1 base and the J gene lost 3 bases, with 14 bases spanning the gap. Per germline, CDR1 LGHNA and CDR2 YSLEER. Study-wide results and caveats: Early shifts in blood T cell clones, with interferon-beta, reportedly predicted response best. TCR clones of tumor origin grew in blood after radiotherapy plus ipilimumab.

This clone has only one observation. The antigen is undetermined. Profiled with immunoSEQ multiplex PCR; TCRdb holds only in-frame clones, not every one. This table has around 100,000 clones, roughly 86% appearing once. The receptor's source is a human donor with non-small cell lung cancer that progressed on radiotherapy plus ipilimumab. Some clones in this sample may be carry-over from other donors' samples. This material consisted of peripheral blood, taken from a patient treated with radiotherapy plus ipilimumab. The gene calls are TRBV4-3 and TRBJ2-3; D may correspond to TRBD1 or TRBD2 (5 bases each). The CDR3 loop is CASSQALGPQTDTQYF. As DNA, the CDR3 is TGCGCCAGCAGCCAAGCGTTGGGACCACAAACAGATACGCAGTATTTT.